These 21 T cell receptor beta chains share one sample of origin, sequenced in a study of brain T cells in children with intractable seizures. The repertoire was sequenced with immunoSEQ multiplex PCR; TCRdb's copy has only in-frame clones and lacks some. The sample records about 340,000 clones, over 90% being singletons. Time point in this sample: blood from clinic visit 5 months post-surgery; TSC patient then seizure free. The sample consisted of peripheral blood, taken roughly 5 months after surgery. The source is a boy in the first two years of life with tuberous sclerosis and intractable seizures.

J is TRBJ1-1 and V is TRBV24-1; a weak D match, TRBD1 (6 bases). The V gene's germline CDR1 is KGHDR and CDR2 SFDVKD. The CDR3 loop spans 17 amino acids. V was trimmed by 4 bases and J by 4 bases, leaving 21 bases between them. The CDR3 is CATSEGGSTRFGTEAFF. The CDR3 region has the DNA TGTGCCACCAGTGAAGGGGGGAGCACACGCTTCGGCACTGAAGCTTTCTTT.

J is TRBJ1-1 and V is TRBV5-6, with D perhaps TRBD1 (5 bases). This CDR3 contains 18 residues. CDR1 is SGHDT and CDR2 is YYEEEE in the germline V gene. Trimming pared 0 bases from V and 1 base from J, leaving 19 bases between. The CDR3 coding sequence is TGTGCCAGCAGCTTGGTGAGTATTTGCAGGGCCGAGAACACTGAAGCTTTCTTT. Residues: CASSLVSICRAENTEAFF.

This rearrangement joins TRBV29-1 to TRBJ2-1, with no clear D. The germline V and J ends were trimmed by 7 bases and 3 bases, with 16 bases remaining between them. This CDR3 comprises 14 residues. Per germline, CDR1 SQVTM and CDR2 ANQGSEA. CDR3 bases: TGCAGCGCCGAGGTGACGGACCACTACAATGAGCAGTTCTTC. It is translated as CSAEVTDHYNEQFF.

The V and J genes are TRBV5-1 and TRBJ1-1; no clear D gene. Trimming shortened V by 0 bases and J by 0 bases, and 9 bases separated the two germline ends. The CDR3 covers 15 residues. CDR1 and CDR2 from the germline V gene are SGHRS and YFSETQ. The CDR3 coding sequence is TGCGCCAGCAGCTTGGAAACGAGGATGAACACTGAAGCTTTCTTT. This sequence encodes CASSLETRMNTEAFF.

This clone was observed a few times. The chain has TRBV10-2 and TRBJ1-5; 11 bases are shared with TRBD1. With 5 bases clipped from V and 6 bases from J, the junction kept 6 bases outside the gene matches. This CDR3 is built from 15 residues. CDR1 is WSHSY, CDR2 SAAADI, per germline. CDR3 loop: CASSSGQGEVQPQHF. CDR3 DNA sequence: TGCGCCAGCAGTTCGGGACAGGGGGAGGTTCAGCCCCAGCATTTT.

V gene TRBV2 combines with J gene TRBJ2-7; D call uncertain. CDR3 length: 13 residues. V lost 4 bases to trimming and J lost 3 bases, with 10 bases between them. Looked up from germline, CDR1 is SNHLY and CDR2 is FYNNEI. The CDR3 here is CASSGTDRYEQYF. The CDR3 DNA follows: TGTGCCAGCAGTGGCACGGACCGCTACGAGCAGTACTTC.

The DNA of the CDR3 is TGTGCCAGCAGCTTAATCCTTCCGCGGGATCAGGGTAATGAAAAACTGTTTTTT. Translated, it gives CASSLILPRDQGNEKLFF. The chain joins TRBV7-9 to TRBJ1-4; possibly TRBD1 for D (5 bases). Germline CDR1 reads SEHNR; CDR2 reads FQNEAQ (reference sequence). Trimming left V 2 bases short and J 4 bases short, with 20 bases between. This CDR3 has 18 amino acids.

The chain couples TRBV10-1 to TRBJ2-1, with 15 positions matching TRBD2. V was pared by 6 bases and J by 4 bases, with 10 bases of the junction left unmatched. Germline V lookup: CDR1 WNHNN, CDR2 SYGVQD (reference sequence). The CDR3 extends over 18 amino acids. In nucleotides, the CDR3 is TGCGCCAGCAGCACGGGACTAGCGGGAGGTTCAGGGTACAATGAGCAGTTCTTC. Protein product: CASSTGLAGGSGYNEQFF.

The chain uses TRBV19 and TRBJ1-2, with no clear D. Trimming removed 0 bases at V and 1 base at J, with 9 bases between. The germline V gene encodes CDR1 LNHDA and CDR2 SQIVND (reference sequence). The CDR3 sequence is 15 residues long. This chain's CDR3 is CASSIDHNNNYGYTF. For the CDR3, the DNA is TGTGCCAGTAGTATAGACCATAACAATAACTATGGCTACACCTTC. Full variable domain (outside the CDR3, taken from reference TRBV19 and TRBJ1-2): DGGITQSPKYLFRKEGQNVTLSCEQNLNHDAMYWYRQDPGQGLRLIYYSQIVNDFQKGDIAEGYSVSREKKESFPLTVTSAQKNPTAFYLCASSIDHNNNYGYTFGSGTRLTVV.

The chain is built from TRBV6-6 and TRBJ1-2; 12 positions match TRBD1. The CDR3 loop spans 16 amino acids. Germline CDR1 and CDR2: MNHNY and SVGAGI (reference sequence). Unmatched junction bases numbered 11, after V lost 10 bases and J lost 2 bases. The CDR3 region is CATKPGQGALNYGYTF. The CDR3 nucleotides are TGTGCCACCAAGCCGGGACAGGGGGCGTTGAACTATGGCTACACCTTC.

This clone was counted only a few times. J is TRBJ1-1 and V is TRBV6-5, with no clear D. The CDR3 runs 13 residues. In germline, CDR1 is MNHEY, CDR2 SVGAGI. Trimming shortened V by 5 bases and J by 3 bases, and 10 bases separated the two germline ends. The CDR3 nucleotides are TGTGCCAGCAGTAGGAGTCTGCACACTGAAGCTTTCTTT. Amino acid sequence: CASSRSLHTEAFF.

The J gene is TRBJ1-1, the V gene TRBV3-1 (or the pseudogene TRBV3-2), with 7 bases identical to TRBD1. CDR3 length: 14 amino acids. V shed 4 bases and J 2 bases; nucleotides not matched to a gene: 4. Germline-derived CDR1 and CDR2 are LGHDT and YNNKEL (reference sequence). The CDR3 loop reads CASSPYRGNTEAFF. In DNA form, the CDR3 reads TGTGCCAGCAGCCCGTACAGGGGCAACACTGAAGCTTTCTTT.

The chain is built from TRBV21-1 and TRBJ1-1. TRBV21-1 is a documented pseudogene. The CDR3 covers 11 residues. For the CDR3, the DNA is TGTGCCACCGGGACCCACACTGAAGCTTTCTTT. This sequence encodes CATGTHTEAFF.

The chain employs TRBV18 and TRBJ2-1, with 8 bases matching TRBD1. The CDR3 is 14 amino acids. The germline V gene encodes CDR1 KGHSH and CDR2 LQKENI. V lost 2 bases to trimming and J lost 5 bases; unmatched junction nucleotides: 2. CDR3 sequence reads: CASSPVTGDNEQFF. The CDR3 DNA reads TGTGCCAGCTCACCAGTGACAGGGGACAATGAGCAGTTCTTC.

The CDR3 nucleotides read TGTGCCACCGGGAACTTAGGGAACACTGAAGCTTTCTTT. It yields the protein CATGNLGNTEAFF. This rearrangement joins TRBV24-1 to TRBJ1-1; no clear D gene. V was cut by 9 bases and J by 1 base, with 11 bases left in between. The CDR3 loop spans 13 amino acids. Germline CDR1 reads KGHDR; CDR2 reads SFDVKD.

The V gene is TRBV29-1, the J gene TRBJ2-7; 7 nucleotides agree with TRBD2. V gave up 1 base and J gave up 3 bases; unmatched junction bases: 9. Germline assignment: CDR1 SQVTM and CDR2 ANQGSEA. The CDR3 has 15 amino acids. The CDR3 DNA is TGCAGCGTTGAAGTGGCTGGACGGGGGGACTACGAGCAGTACTTC. The encoded protein is CSVEVAGRGDYEQYF.

This clone is a singleton in its sample. V gene TRBV27 combines with J gene TRBJ2-3; D gene ambiguous. The V gene lost 5 bases and the J gene lost 6 bases, with 12 bases spanning the gap. The CDR3 length is 13 residues. Germline-derived CDR1 and CDR2 are MNHEY and SMNVEV (reference sequence). CDR3 coding DNA: TGTGCCAGCAGTCCCTTCGTTACGGATACGCAGTATTTT. This gives the protein CASSPFVTDTQYF.

The V call is TRBV19, the J call TRBJ1-1; 8 nucleotides match TRBD1. Per the germline V gene, CDR1 is LNHDA and CDR2 is SQIVND (reference sequence). The CDR3 extends over 13 amino acids. J was trimmed by 3 bases and V by 5 bases; bases with no gene match: 2. CDR3 in amino acids: CASSQGADTEAFF. The DNA for the CDR3 is TGTGCCAGTAGTCAGGGGGCCGACACTGAAGCTTTCTTT.

This chain connects TRBV6-5 to TRBJ1-2, with unresolved D. Trimming cost V 0 bases and J 5 bases, with 7 bases left between them. The germline CDR1 and CDR2 sequences are MNHEY and SVGAGI. CDR3 length equals 13 residues. The CDR3 sequence: CASSYSKRYGYTF. The CDR3 nucleotides are TGTGCCAGCAGTTACTCGAAGAGGTATGGCTACACCTTC.

The sample holds one count of this clone. This sequence joins TRBV12-3 or TRBV12-4 and TRBJ1-1; D uncertain. The CDR3 covers 13 residues. The V end lost 3 bases, the J end lost 2 bases, and 7 bases lay between the germline ends. The CDR3 loop reads CASSLVSNTEAFF. The CDR3 bases are TGTGCCAGCAGTTTGGTCAGTAACACTGAAGCTTTCTTT.

This chain links TRBV10-1 with TRBJ1-1; no clear D. This CDR3 is 13 amino acids long. The V end lost 0 bases, the J end lost 10 bases, and 12 bases lay between the germline ends. From germline, CDR1 is WNHNN and CDR2 SYGVQD (reference sequence). CDR3 coding DNA: TGCGCCAGCAGTGAGTCGAGGAGACCCCCAGCTTTCTTT. Its protein is CASSESRRPPAFF.